These T cell receptor beta chains were read from a single sample in a study of shared clonotypes between healthy human individuals. Profiled with immunoSEQ multiplex PCR; TCRdb holds only in-frame clones, not every one. There are about 480,000 clones in the sample; nearly 80% occur only once, and around 13% lies in the top ten. The sample was PBMCs. The receptors shown here come from a woman in her thirties or forties in good health. Some clones in this sample may be carry-over from other donors' samples. CDR3s include the opening cysteine and the closing phenylalanine or tryptophan. D genes are given only for firm matches. The listing skips clone size in some rows; elsewhere it reads once, few, many or a size class.

>16|.|.|TRBJ2-2|TRBV5-6
TGTGCCAGCAGCTCCCTCCGTACAAGGTCGTCCGGGGAGCTGTTTTTT
CASSSLRTRSSGELFF
>16|TRBD2|few|TRBJ2-2|TRBV7-3
TGTGCCAGCAGCCTCGTAAGCGGGAGTCCTCCCGGGGAGCTGTTTTTT
CASSLVSGSPPGELFF
>18|.|.|TRBJ2-3|TRBV11-2
TGTGCCAGCAGCTTAGACGGACCCTCGAGACAGGGCACAGATACGCAGTATTTT
CASSLDGPSRQGTDTQYF
>15|.|.|TRBJ1-2|TRBV7-3
TGTGCCAGCAGCTTGGGGGATTGGAACTACTATGGCTACACCTTC
CASSLGDWNYYGYTF
>14|.|once|TRBJ2-1|TRBV29-1
TGCAGCGTTGTCGGTCAGCGCTCGAACGGGGAGCAGTTCTTC
CSVVGQRSNGEQFF
>14|.|.|TRBJ1-4|TRBV28
TGTGCCAGCAGTCCCCTACGGGGTAATGAAAAACTGTTTTTT
CASSPLRGNEKLFF
>19|TRBD1|.|TRBJ2-1|TRBV18
TGTGCCAGCTCACCAACCAGGACAGGGAGCCCAGAGCGGGTAAATGAGCAGTTCTTC
CASSPTRTGSPERVNEQFF
>15|TRBD2|.|TRBJ2-3|TRBV7-9
TGTGCCAGCAGCAACTTAGCGGGACACACAGATACGCAGTATTTT
CASSNLAGHTDTQYF
>15|.|few|TRBJ2-5|TRBV5-4
TGTGCCAGCAGCTTGGTAGCCGGGACGGGAGAGACCCAGTACTTC
CASSLVAGTGETQYF
>15|TRBD2|.|TRBJ2-1|TRBV28
TGTGCCAGCACCTCACCCGGGACTAGTGTCGCTGAGCAGTTCTTC
CASTSPGTSVAEQFF
>14|.|few|TRBJ2-7|TRBV25-1
TGTGCCAGCAGTGACTCCGCAGGGGGGTACGAGCAATACTTC
CASSDSAGGYEQYF
>14|.|once|TRBJ1-1|TRBV10-3
TGTGCCATCAGTGAGGGAAGGATTAGGTCTGAAGCTTTCTTT
CAISEGRIRSEAFF
>13|.|.|TRBJ1-1|TRBV7-3
TGTGCCAGCAGATTGGGACAGAACACTGAAGCTTTCTTT
CASRLGQNTEAFF
>16|.|.|TRBJ1-1|TRBV12-2
TGTGCAAGTCGCTTAGGGGGTGGGTGTTTCAACACTGAAGCTTTCTTT
CASRLGGGCFNTEAFF
>13|.|once|TRBJ2-7|TRBV5-1
TGCGCCAGCAGCATGGACCTCTCCTACGAGCAGTACTTC
CASSMDLSYEQYF
>13|TRBD1|.|TRBJ1-2|TRBV6-5
TGTGCCAGCAGCGGCGACAGGGACAATGGCTACACCTTC
CASSGDRDNGYTF
>15|.|.|TRBJ2-2|TRBV30
TGTGCCTGGAGACAGGGCGACCTGAACACCGGGGAGCTGTTTTTT
CAWRQGDLNTGELFF
>15|.|.|TRBJ2-7|TRBV5-1
TGCGCCAGCAGCTTGGGGACCGCAAACTACTACGAGCAGTACTTC
CASSLGTANYYEQYF
>15|.|.|TRBJ2-1|TRBV7-3
TGTGCCAGCAGTCCCGGACTACCCTCCTACAATGAGCAGTTCTTC
CASSPGLPSYNEQFF
>13|.|.|TRBJ2-7|TRBV7-8
TGTGCCAGCAGCTTAGGGGGGCACTACGAGCAGTACTTC
CASSLGGHYEQYF
>14|TRBD2|.|TRBJ2-7|TRBV6-4
TGTGCCAGCAGTGTGGAGCGGGGCACCTACGAGCAGTACTTC
CASSVERGTYEQYF
>16|.|.|TRBJ2-2|TRBV15
TGTGCCACCAGCAGAACGGGACATCGGAACACCGGGGAGCTGTTTTTT
CATSRTGHRNTGELFF
>13|TRBD1|few|TRBJ2-1|TRBV19
TGTGCCAGTAGTATCGACAGGGGCAATGAGCAGTTCTTC
CASSIDRGNEQFF
>16|.|.|TRBJ2-5|TRBV10-3
TGTGCCATCAGTGAGGGCCGGGTGGCTAGCCAAGAGACCCAGTACTTC
CAISEGRVASQETQYF
>14|.|.|TRBJ2-3|TRBV5-1
TGCGCCAGCAGCTTGTTGACGGGACCAGATACGCAGTATTTT
CASSLLTGPDTQYF
>13|.|.|TRBJ2-3|TRBV30
TGTGCCTGGAGGAGCACAGGCACAGATACGCAGTATTTT
CAWRSTGTDTQYF
>14|TRBD1|.|TRBJ2-7|TRBV7-3
TGTGCCAGCAGCTGGACAGGGGGCAACGACGAGCAGTACTTC
CASSWTGGNDEQYF
>15|.|few|TRBJ1-1|TRBV5-1
TGCGCCAGCAGCTTGGCAGGGAGACGGGACACTGAAGCTTTCTTT
CASSLAGRRDTEAFF
>15|.|.|TRBJ2-7|TRBV27
TGTGCCAGCAGACAATCAACGGCAGGGACCTACGAGCAGTACTTC
CASRQSTAGTYEQYF
>17|.|.|TRBJ2-6|TRBV2
TGTGCCAGCGGGCTTTTGGCCTCACTCTCTGGGGCCAACGTCCTGACTTTC
CASGLLASLSGANVLTF
>19|TRBD2|.|TRBJ2-4|TRBV28
TGTGCCAGCAGTCCCCACGCCGGACTAGCGGGACTCTCCGGAAACATTCAGTACTTC
CASSPHAGLAGLSGNIQYF
>13|.|.|TRBJ2-3|TRBV9
TGTGCCAGCAGCGTAGTAGGCCCAGATACGCAGTATTTT
CASSVVGPDTQYF
>16|.|.|TRBJ2-7|TRBV11-2
TGTGCCAGCAGCTTTCGGACTGCTAGAGGAGAGTACGAGCAGTACTTC
CASSFRTARGEYEQYF
>16|.|.|TRBJ1-4|TRBV9
TGTGCCAGCAGCGTATCCGGCACCTCAACTAATGAAAAACTGTTTTTT
CASSVSGTSTNEKLFF
>16|TRBD1|.|TRBJ1-2|TRBV7-9
TGTGCCAGCAGCTTATCCGGACAGGGGGCGAACTATGGCTACACCTTC
CASSLSGQGANYGYTF
>14|.|.|TRBJ2-7|TRBV12-1
TGTGCCAGCAGCTTACGACAGGCCACCTACGAGCAGTACTTC
CASSLRQATYEQYF
>14|.|.|TRBJ2-7|TRBV29-1
TGCAGCGTTGAAGACCCGTGGACCTCCTACGAGCAGTACTTC
CSVEDPWTSYEQYF
>13|TRBD2|once|TRBJ2-1|TRBV29-1
TGCAGCGCCGGGACTAACAAAGACAATGAGCAGTTCTTC
CSAGTNKDNEQFF
>15|.|.|TRBJ1-2|TRBV7-2
TGTGCCAGCAGCTTAGATCTCGCGGGGGGCGGTGGCTACACCTTC
CASSLDLAGGGGYTF
>17|TRBD1|.|TRBJ2-2|TRBV5-6
TGTGCCAGCAGCACGCTCCGGGACAGGATGAACACCGGGGAGCTGTTTTTT
CASSTLRDRMNTGELFF
>14|.|.|TRBJ2-7|TRBV11-1
TGTGCCAGCAGCCGCCCACAGGCAACCTACGAGCAGTACTTC
CASSRPQATYEQYF
>16|TRBD2|.|TRBJ2-1|TRBV5-1
TGCGCCAGCAGCTTAACGCCTAGCGGGGGTGACAATGAGCAGTTCTTC
CASSLTPSGGDNEQFF
>17|TRBD1|.|TRBJ1-3|TRBV7-9
TGTGCCAGCAGCTTGGGGACAGGGGTCGGCTCTGGAAACACCATATATTTT
CASSLGTGVGSGNTIYF
>16|TRBD2|.|TRBJ2-3|TRBV27
TGTGCCAGCAGACTCCTAGCGGGGGATCGTGGAGATACGCAGTATTTT
CASRLLAGDRGDTQYF
>14|TRBD2|.|TRBJ2-1|TRBV9
TGTGCCAGCAGCGTAAGGGACTACCACAATGAGCAGTTCTTC
CASSVRDYHNEQFF
>11|.|.|TRBJ1-1|TRBV6-5
TGTGCCAGTGACAGTTGGGCTGAAGCTTTCTTT
CASDSWAEAFF
>15|.|.|TRBJ2-1|TRBV7-9
TGTGCCAGCAGCCCCTTCGGGACATCATTCAATGAGCAGTTCTTC
CASSPFGTSFNEQFF
>14|.|.|TRBJ1-2|TRBV11-1
TGTGCCAGCAGCGAGTTCGGTCAGCGCTATGGCTACACCTTC
CASSEFGQRYGYTF
>15|TRBD1|.|TRBJ1-5|TRBV25-1
TGTGCCAGCAGTGATGGGACAGAGGCCTATCAGCCCCAGCATTTT
CASSDGTEAYQPQHF
>13|TRBD2|few|TRBJ2-1|TRBV19
TGTGCCAGTAGCACCACTAGCGCGGGAGAGCAGTTCTTC
CASSTTSAGEQFF
>17|.|.|TRBJ2-1|TRBV23-1
TGCGCCAGCAGTCAAGAACCGTACAGGTTACCTTCCAATGAGCAGTTCTTC
CASSQEPYRLPSNEQFF
>14|.|few|TRBJ1-2|TRBV30
TGTGCCTGGCTCCCCGTGGGGTCGGACTATGGCTACACCTTC
CAWLPVGSDYGYTF
>15|TRBD2|few|TRBJ2-2|TRBV30
TGTGCCTGGAGTGTACAACTAGCGGGAGCCGGGGAGCTGTTTTTT
CAWSVQLAGAGELFF